These T cell receptor beta chains were read from a single sample in a study of OX40 agonist ivuxolimab in advanced cancers. Profiled with immunoSEQ multiplex PCR; TCRdb holds only in-frame clones, not every one. The repertoire holds 71,000 or so clones, with around 84% as singletons. Sequencing used CD4+ or CD8+ T cells sorted from blood, obtained in a trial of the OX40 agonist ivuxolimab. These TCRs come from an adult with an advanced solid tumor such as melanoma, head and neck, liver or kidney cancer. The CDR3 runs from the conserved cysteine through the conserved F or W. The order of the fields is clone size, CDR3 length, V gene, J gene, CDR3 protein. Clone sizes are given selectively: once, few, many, or a class where the clone is expanded.

.	15	TRBV5-5	TRBJ1-2	CASSSVGTGSYGYTF
.	11	TRBV28	TRBJ1-2	CASSFPYGYTF
.	18	TRBV11-2	TRBJ2-2	CASSLKGLAGKNTGELFF
.	17	TRBV9	TRBJ2-5	CASSVGLAGGPSETQYF
.	13	TRBV19	TRBJ1-1	CASSIDLTGEAFF
.	15	TRBV12-5	TRBJ2-1	CASGLAVRGRGEQFF
.	13	TRBV5-6	TRBJ1-1	CASSTQQGRGAFF
.	13	TRBV6-1	TRBJ2-7	CASSEAWGPEQYF
.	13	TRBV28	TRBJ2-5	CASSRDIWETQYF
.	17	TRBV5-6	TRBJ2-5	CASSLMLAGVWVKTQYF
.	14	TRBV15	TRBJ2-1	CATAAGGSYNEQFF
.	15	TRBV7-2	TRBJ2-2	CASSEHGGAAGELFF
.	15	TRBV9	TRBJ1-5	CASSRKGQGNQPQHF
.	13	TRBV6-1	TRBJ1-1	CASRGRFVTEAFF
.	18	TRBV7-2	TRBJ2-2	CASSKASGTGKYTGELFF
few	14	TRBV18	TRBJ2-7	CASSPTQGAQEQYF
.	14	TRBV2	TRBJ1-2	CASSTSRSGGGYTF
once	14	TRBV4-1	TRBJ1-5	CASSRDSYGQPQHF
.	13	TRBV7-2	TRBJ2-2	CASRGSNTGELFF
.	12	TRBV10-3	TRBJ1-1	CAISESQTTTFF
.	16	TRBV9	TRBJ2-1	CASSVDGESSYNEQFF
.	13	TRBV2	TRBJ2-3	CASSDSLGDTQYF
.	14	TRBV7-9	TRBJ1-1	CASSREGAVTEAFF
.	17	TRBV18	TRBJ2-5	CASSPRLAGALGETQYF
.	13	TRBV19	TRBJ1-1	CASARDWGTEAFF
.	11	TRBV7-9	TRBJ1-1	CASSGGAEAFF
once	15	TRBV18	TRBJ2-3	CASSPGLGQPDTQYF
.	13	TRBV7-7	TRBJ2-3	CASSLGRTDTQYF
.	13	TRBV5-6	TRBJ2-7	CASSSGPWKEQYF
.	15	TRBV27	TRBJ2-3	CASSLERESTDTQYF
.	16	TRBV10-2	TRBJ1-6	CASSVGTGGSNSPLHF
once	19	TRBV7-2	TRBJ2-5	CASSFPRLAGGQLEETQYF
.	19	TRBV7-8	TRBJ2-4	CASSFGFQATSLAKNIQYF
.	17	TRBV18	TRBJ2-7	CASSPGTSGSLPREQYF
.	15	TRBV4-1	TRBJ1-3	CASSPDRVKGNTIYF
many	16	TRBV7-8	TRBJ2-3	CASSLALAGVQDTQYF
.	14	TRBV9	TRBJ1-2	CASSVDQGGYGYTF
.	15	TRBV18	TRBJ1-3	CASSPSLSSGNTIYF
.	19	TRBV5-1	TRBJ2-4	CASSLAGTSGDGAKNIQYF
many	13	TRBV30	TRBJ1-5	CAWAGDSNQPQHF
.	16	TRBV19	TRBJ2-7	CASSANRQGATYEQYF
medium-sized	14	TRBV4-3	TRBJ1-1	CASSQESGISEAFF
.	15	TRBV30	TRBJ2-3	CAWGPGTSTADTQYF
.	10	TRBV21-1	TRBJ2-7	CASNQSEQYF
.	13	TRBV19	TRBJ2-7	CASRSADSYEQYF
once	15	TRBV5-1	TRBJ2-3	CASSLEGRKGDTQYF
few	16	TRBV5-5	TRBJ2-7	CASSLAPTTGYGEQYF
.	16	TRBV28	TRBJ1-2	CASSPGGTAPNYGYTF
.	13	TRBV6-5	TRBJ2-5	CASSSGGGRTQYF
.	14	TRBV28	TRBJ1-4	CASSQGGSNEKLFF